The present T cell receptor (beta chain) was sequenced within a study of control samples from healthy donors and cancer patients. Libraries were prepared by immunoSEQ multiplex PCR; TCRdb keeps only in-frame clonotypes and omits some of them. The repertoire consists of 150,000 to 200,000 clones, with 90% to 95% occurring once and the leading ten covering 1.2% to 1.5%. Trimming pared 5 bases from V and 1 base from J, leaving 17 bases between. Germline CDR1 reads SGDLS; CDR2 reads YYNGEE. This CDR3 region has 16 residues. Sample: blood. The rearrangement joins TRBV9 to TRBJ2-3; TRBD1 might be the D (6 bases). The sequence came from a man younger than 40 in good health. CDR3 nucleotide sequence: TGTGCCAGCAGGAAAATAACAGGGACCCGCACAGATACGCAGTATTTT. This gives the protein CASRKITGTRTDTQYF.